A single sample is the source of the 27 T cell receptor beta chains below, sequenced in a study of Tregs in tolerant kidney transplant recipients. Clones were read by immunoSEQ multiplex PCR, and TCRdb kept only the in-frame ones, dropping some. Its clone listing holds 23,000 or so clones. Recipients received nonmyeloablative bone marrow transplants from related graft donors, with transient mixed chimerism. Sample: CD4+ T cells from blood (PBMCs), taken 6 months after the transplant. These receptor sequences come from a human patient who received a combined kidney and bone marrow transplant. Some T cells may have come from the graft donor.

Worth noting for this clone: The read terminates 3 residues ahead of where the CDR3 ends, so the germline J gene completes it. The genes are TRBV11-2 and TRBJ2-7; possibly TRBD2 for D (5 bases). Trimming removed 1 base from V and 5 bases from J, with 6 bases in between. Germline CDR1 is SGHAT and CDR2 is FQNNGV. This CDR3 is built from 12 residues. The part of the CDR3 DNA that was read is TGTGCCAGCAGCTTAGTCGGGGACGAG. Protein product: CASSLVGDE. The whole CDR3 region reads CASSLVGDEQYF.

Turning to this clone: The CDR3 end falls 3 residues outside the read, so it is completed with the germline J gene. The chain links TRBV18 to TRBJ2-7; TRBD2 is a possible D gene (6 bases). V lost 3 bases and J lost 2, with 11 bases in between. The CDR3 length is 14 residues. Germline lookup yields CDR1 KGHSH and CDR2 LQKENI. The CDR3 bases that were read are TGTGCCAGCTCACCTACCCCGGGGGCCTACGAG. Translated: CASSPTPGAYE. The full CDR3 protein is CASSPTPGAYEQYF. Variable domain in full (rest from reference TRBV18 and TRBJ2-7): NAGVMQNPRHLVRRRGQEARLRCSPMKGHSHVYWYRQLPEEGLKFMVYLQKENIIDESGMPKERFSAEFPKEGPSILRIQQVVRGDSAAYFCASSPTPGAYEQYFGPGTRLTVT.

With respect to this clone: The missing CDR3 end, 3 residues past where the read stops, is filled in from the germline J gene. V is TRBV10-3 and J is TRBJ2-2, with TRBD2 matching over 7 bases. In germline, CDR1 is ENHRY, CDR2 SYGVKD. V lost 6 bases to trimming and J lost 4 bases; unmatched junction nucleotides: 5. CDR3 length: 14 residues. The CDR3 here is CAISDGGFTGELFF. CDR3 DNA (partial): TGTGCCATCAGCGACGGGGGGTTCACCGGGGAG.

Concerning this clone itself: The read is 3 residues too short to cover the CDR3 end, so that end is filled in from the germline J gene. J is TRBJ2-7 and V is TRBV5-1, with TRBD1 matching over 7 bases. Per germline, CDR1 SGHRS and CDR2 YFSETQ. The CDR3 sequence is 15 residues long. V lost 2 bases, J lost 4 bases, and 9 bases stayed unmatched. CDR3 DNA (partial): TGCGCCAGCAGCTTTTCCCCCCCACAGGGGTACGAG. Protein: CASSFSPPQGYE. In full, the CDR3 is CASSFSPPQGYEQYF.

About this clone itself: The DNA ends 3 residues before the CDR3 does, and the rest of the CDR3 is filled in from the germline J gene. The genes are TRBV19 and TRBJ2-7; no reliable D call. Trimming cost V 2 bases and J 0 bases, with 11 bases left between them. The CDR3 runs to 15 residues. Germline V gene sequence: CDR1 LNHDA, CDR2 SQIVND (reference sequence). The CDR3 is CASSIHLQSSYEQYF. The CDR3 DNA, read in part, is TGTGCCAGTAGTATACACCTCCAGAGCTCCTACGAG.

To note about this clone: The read stops 3 residues short of the end of the CDR3; the missing end is completed from the germline J gene. The rearrangement uses TRBV7-8 and TRBJ1-6, with 8 nucleotides matching TRBD1. V lost 5 bases to trimming and J lost 9 bases; unmatched junction nucleotides: 6. The germline V gene has CDR1 SGHVS and CDR2 FQNEAQ. The CDR3 has 14 amino acids. The chain's CDR3 is CASSPTGASSPLHF. The CDR3 bases that were read are TGTGCCAGCAGCCCGACAGGGGCGAGTTCACCC.

Turning to this clone: The DNA ends 3 residues before the CDR3 does, and the rest of the CDR3 is filled in from the germline J gene. This chain uses TRBV10-3 with TRBJ2-5; D possibly corresponds to TRBD1 (6 bases). Trimming shortened V by 7 bases and J by 1 base, and 10 bases separated the two germline ends. Germline V lookup: CDR1 ENHRY, CDR2 SYGVKD. There are 13 residues in the CDR3. The CDR3 bases that were read are TGTGCCATCAAGAGAGGGGGCCAAGAGACC. Translation gives CAIKRGGQET. The full-length CDR3 reads as CAIKRGGQETQYF.

Concerning this clone: The CDR3 goes on 3 residues after the read ends, and that part is filled in from the germline J gene. The J gene is TRBJ2-7, the V gene TRBV2; weak D call: TRBD2 (5 bases). The V gene lost 4 bases and the J gene lost 0 bases, with 10 bases spanning the gap. Germline values: CDR1 SNHLY, CDR2 FYNNEI. The CDR3 has 14 residues. The chain's CDR3 is CASSVKRVSYEQYF. The sequenced part of the CDR3 DNA is TGTGCCAGCAGTGTTAAGAGGGTCTCCTACGAG.

The CDR3 reads CSASGQAIAKNIQYF. The sequenced CDR3 bases are TGCAGTGCTTCGGGACAGGCGATAGCCAAAAACATT. This chain links TRBV20-1 with TRBJ2-4, with TRBD1 matching 8 bases. Read coverage stops 3 residues before the CDR3 terminus; the germline J gene supplies the remainder. With 5 bases clipped from V and 0 bases from J, the junction kept 6 bases outside the gene matches. The CDR3 has 15 amino acids. CDR1 and CDR2 (germline): DFQATT, SNEGSKA (reference sequence).

A note on this clone: The DNA ends 3 residues before the CDR3 does, and the rest of the CDR3 is filled in from the germline J gene. This chain connects TRBV20-1 to TRBJ2-5; 15 positions match TRBD2. The junction had 9 bases not matched to a gene; V was cut back by 2 bases and J by 2 bases. Per the germline V gene, CDR1 is DFQATT and CDR2 is SNEGSKA (reference sequence). The CDR3 length is 18 residues. The sequenced part of the CDR3 DNA is TGCAGTGCTAGACGTTATACCGGGACTAGCGGGGGGCAAGAGACC. Residues: CSARRYTGTSGGQET. The CDR3 reads in full as CSARRYTGTSGGQETQYF.

On this clone itself: Read sequence stops 3 residues before the CDR3 end, and the germline J gene provides the missing end. V is TRBV5-1 and J is TRBJ2-1; TRBD2 matches 7 bases. The CDR3 is made up of 16 amino acids. Germline lookup yields CDR1 SGHRS and CDR2 YFSETQ. Trimming removed 4 bases from V and 8 bases from J; junction bases left unmatched: 15. CDR3 DNA, as far as it was read: TGCGCCAGCAGCCTCGGGACTACCAAAGTAGGCCATGAG. Translating it yields CASSLGTTKVGHE. The complete CDR3 reads CASSLGTTKVGHEQFF.

In regard to this clone: Read coverage stops 3 residues before the CDR3 terminus; the germline J gene supplies the remainder. The chain couples TRBV14 to TRBJ2-7; D not resolved. The CDR3 sequence is 13 residues long. Germline loops: CDR1 SGHDN, CDR2 FVKESK. The V and J ends lost 2 bases and 2 bases respectively, with 7 bases between them. CDR3 in amino acids: CASSQHLAYEQYF. Partial CDR3 DNA: TGTGCCAGCAGCCAACACTTAGCCTACGAG.

Of note for this clone: The read ends 3 residues before the CDR3 terminus; that terminus is restored from the germline J gene. The chain joins TRBV30 to TRBJ2-7; 7 bases align to TRBD2. The CDR3 sequence is 12 residues long. CDR1 GTSNPN and CDR2 SVGIG come from the germline V gene (reference sequence). Germline trimming cut 2 bases from V and 6 bases from J; bases unmatched to any gene: 4. CDR3 residues: CAWSRTSGEQYF. Partial CDR3 DNA: TGTGCCTGGAGTAGGACTAGTGGCGAG.

Notes on this clone: The sequenced fragment ends 3 residues before the CDR3 boundary, so the rest is inferred from the germline J gene. This chain joins TRBV6-1 and TRBJ1-6; D gene uncertain. The CDR3 is 14 residues long. Germline-derived CDR1 and CDR2 are MNHNS and SASEGT. The CDR3 sequence is CASSAAPPIRALHF. The sequenced part of the CDR3 DNA is TGTGCCAGCAGTGCCGCGCCACCGATTAGGGCC.

As to this clone: The read stops 3 residues short of the end of the CDR3; the missing end is completed from the germline J gene. The J gene is TRBJ2-1, the V gene TRBV5-4; 15 nucleotides agree with TRBD2. The length of the CDR3 is 16 residues. V was clipped by 4 bases and J by 4 bases; unmatched bases: 3. Germline loops: CDR1 SGHNT, CDR2 YYREEE (reference sequence). The covered CDR3 bases are TGTGCCAGCAGCACCGGGACTAGCGGGGGGTACAATGAG. This sequence encodes CASSTGTSGGYNE. The whole CDR3 sequence is CASSTGTSGGYNEQFF.

A note on this clone: The CDR3 end falls 3 residues outside the read, so it is completed with the germline J gene. The chain links TRBV7-9 to TRBJ2-7; 8 bases map to TRBD1. The CDR3 consists of 14 residues. Germline loops: CDR1 SEHNR, CDR2 FQNEAQ (reference sequence). The V gene end was trimmed by 1 base and the J gene end by 3 bases; junction bases not matched to a gene: 2. The CDR3 bases that were read are TGTGCCAGCAGCTTAGGGACAGGGATCTACGAG. Translated: CASSLGTGIYE. The whole CDR3 is CASSLGTGIYEQYF.

This chain's CDR3 is CASSWGDADTGELFF. The CDR3 DNA, read in part, is TGCGCCAGCAGCTGGGGGGACGCAGACACCGGGGAG. The chain joins TRBV5-1 to TRBJ2-2, with D maybe TRBD2 (6 bases). With the read ending 3 residues before the CDR3 end, the germline J gene is used to fill in that end. The CDR3 is 15 residues long. V shed 3 bases and J shed 3 bases, with 12 bases lying between them. Germline lookup yields CDR1 SGHRS and CDR2 YFSETQ.

As concerns this clone: The read terminates 3 residues ahead of where the CDR3 ends, so the germline J gene completes it. The chain recombines TRBV20-1 with TRBJ2-3; 9 positions match TRBD2. Germline trimming cut 5 bases from V and 2 bases from J; bases unmatched to any gene: 8. Per the germline V gene, CDR1 is DFQATT and CDR2 is SNEGSKA (reference sequence). The CDR3 sequence is 15 residues long. The CDR3 sequence is CSAEGTSRVTDTQYF. Incomplete CDR3 DNA: TGCAGTGCTGAGGGGACTAGCCGTGTCACAGATACG.

Turning to this clone: The CDR3 end falls 3 residues outside the read, so it is completed with the germline J gene. The rearrangement uses TRBV10-2 and TRBJ2-3, with no clear D. The CDR3 is 12 amino acids. The V gene lost 5 bases and the J gene lost 4 bases, with 7 bases spanning the gap. CDR1 and CDR2 (germline): WSHSY, SAAADI. Incomplete CDR3 DNA: TGCGCCAGCAGTCCCTTAGCAGATACG. It translates to CASSPLADT. The entire CDR3 reads CASSPLADTQYF.

The part of the CDR3 DNA that was read is TGTGCCTGGATTCGGACACGTGGGTGGACTGAA. Translated, it gives CAWIRTRGWTE. The full-length CDR3 reads as CAWIRTRGWTEAFF. This chain joins TRBV30 and TRBJ1-1; possibly TRBD1 for D (5 bases). The read gets to within 3 residues of the CDR3 end, and the germline J gene fills in the rest. V shed 4 bases and J shed 5 bases, with 17 bases lying between them. CDR3 length: 14 amino acids. Germline V gives CDR1 GTSNPN, CDR2 SVGIG (reference sequence).

Concerning this clone: The DNA ends 3 residues before the CDR3 does, and the rest of the CDR3 is filled in from the germline J gene. This chain connects TRBV7-9 to TRBJ1-2, with D maybe TRBD1 (5 bases). Germline V gene sequence: CDR1 SEHNR, CDR2 FQNEAQ (reference sequence). V was clipped by 5 bases and J by 4 bases, with 8 bases between them. This CDR3 has 12 amino acids. The CDR3 sequence is CASSLGAYGYTF. Partial CDR3 DNA: TGTGCCAGCAGCCTAGGGGCCTATGGC.

As to this clone: The read terminates 3 residues before the CDR3 end, so the remaining end is supplied by the germline J gene. J is TRBJ2-7 and V is TRBV9; TRBD1 matches at 7 bases. The CDR3 extends over 15 amino acids. The germline CDR1 and CDR2 sequences are SGDLS and YYNGEE. V was clipped by 0 bases and J by 2 bases; unmatched bases: 5. CDR3 residues: CASSVASGTAYEQYF. The part of the CDR3 DNA that was read is TGTGCCAGCAGCGTAGCTTCCGGGACAGCCTACGAG.

The CDR3 DNA, read in part, is TGTGCCAGCTCACCACACCCGAGGTCCGAG. Its translation is CASSPHPRSE. The CDR3 in its entirety is CASSPHPRSEQYF. This chain joins TRBV18 and TRBJ2-7; no firm D call. The read ends 3 residues shy of where the CDR3 ends; the end is completed using the germline J gene. The germline gives CDR1 KGHSH, CDR2 LQKENI. The CDR3 extends over 13 amino acids. Trimming cost V 1 base and J 6 bases, with 10 bases left between them.

About this clone itself: The CDR3 end lies 3 residues beyond the end of the read and is filled in from the germline J gene. This sequence joins TRBV2 and TRBJ2-2; 8 bases are shared with TRBD1. The CDR3 covers 14 residues. Germline V gives CDR1 SNHLY, CDR2 FYNNEI. V lost 7 bases to trimming and J lost 7 bases; unmatched junction nucleotides: 8. CDR3 DNA, as far as it was read: TGTGCCAGCATGGTACAGGGGGTCCACGGGGAG. Its protein product is CASMVQGVHGE. The CDR3 in its entirety is CASMVQGVHGELFF.

To note about this clone: The read finishes 3 residues shy of the CDR3 end, and the germline J gene is used to complete it. V is TRBV18 and J is TRBJ1-2, with a weak D call TRBD1 (6 bases). The germline CDR1 and CDR2 sequences are KGHSH and LQKENI. This CDR3 has 14 residues. Trimming took off 2 bases at V and 4 bases at J, with 11 bases between the two ends. Partial CDR3 DNA: TGTGCCAGCTCACCATCAGGACAGTTCTATGGC. Translated: CASSPSGQFYG. The whole CDR3 sequence reads CASSPSGQFYGYTF.

A word on this clone: With the read ending 3 residues before the CDR3 end, the germline J gene is used to fill in that end. The sample has other DNA sequences that encode this CDR3 too. J is TRBJ1-2 and V is TRBV5-1; D gene ambiguous. CDR1 is SGHRS and CDR2 is YFSETQ in the germline V gene. The CDR3 is made up of 13 amino acids. V lost 3 bases and J 2 bases, leaving 8 bases between the germline ends. The CDR3 spells CASSSTVNYGYTF. CDR3 DNA, as far as it was read: TGCGCCAGCAGCTCCACGGTCAACTATGGC.

About this clone: With the read ending 3 residues before the CDR3 end, the germline J gene is used to fill in that end. V usage is TRBV5-1 and J usage is TRBJ1-2, with a possible D match to TRBD1 (5 bases). The V gene's germline CDR1 is SGHRS and CDR2 YFSETQ. This CDR3 has 14 amino acids. V lost 2 bases and J 2 bases, leaving 10 bases between the germline ends. CDR3 sequence: CASSFGHPNYGYTF. CDR3 DNA, as far as it was read: TGCGCCAGCAGCTTTGGACACCCAAACTATGGC.